These 22 T cell receptor beta chains share one sample of origin, sequenced in a study of blood T cell repertoires in COVID-19. Here immunoSEQ multiplex PCR was the method, and the copy in TCRdb shows in-frame clones only, minus some. The data show 150,000 to 200,000 clones, 60% to 85% seen once. Sequencing was done on a sample of peripheral blood. The receptors were gathered from a man aged 65 to 85 with acute or convalescent COVID-19.

The rearrangement uses TRBV6-5 and TRBJ2-7; TRBD2 agrees at 8 bases. V lost 2 bases, J lost 2 bases, and 8 bases stayed unmatched. Germline values: CDR1 MNHEY, CDR2 SVGAGI. CDR3 length: 16 residues. The CDR3 region is CASSYAAGAGTYEQYF. The CDR3 DNA sequence: TGTGCCAGCAGTTACGCAGCGGGAGCAGGGACCTACGAGCAGTACTTC.

The V call is TRBV7-9, the J call TRBJ2-3, with 7 nucleotides matching TRBD1. The V segment lost 3 bases and the J segment 9 bases; nucleotides outside the gene matches: 12. The CDR3 spans 15 residues. Looked up from germline, CDR1 is SEHNR and CDR2 is FQNEAQ (reference sequence). The CDR3 here is CASSLGAGGSITQYF. The CDR3 coding sequence is TGTGCCAGCAGCTTGGGGGCAGGGGGTAGTATAACGCAGTATTTT. Drawing the rest from reference TRBV7-9 and TRBJ2-3, the complete variable domain is DTGVSQNPRHKITKRGQNVTFRCDPISEHNRLYWYRQTLGQGPEFLTYFQNEAQLEKSRLLSDRFSAERPKGSFSTLEIQRTEQGDSAMYLCASSLGAGGSITQYFGPGTRLTVL.

This clone was counted between two and nine times. The chain combines TRBV6-5 with TRBJ1-2; the match to TRBD1 covers 9 bases. Germline V gene data show CDR1 as MNHEY and CDR2 as SVGAGI. This CDR3 spans 14 amino acids. The J segment lost 5 bases and the V segment lost 2 bases, leaving 3 bases of the junction unmatched. The CDR3 DNA reads as TGTGCCAGCAGTTACCAGGACAGGGGATATGGCTACACCTTC. Its translation: CASSYQDRGYGYTF.

J is TRBJ2-5 and V is TRBV5-4; tentatively, D is TRBD1 (6 bases). The CDR3 runs 14 residues. Trimming took off 4 bases at V and 7 bases at J, with 17 bases between the two ends. The germline gives CDR1 SGHNT, CDR2 YYREEE (reference sequence). Here the CDR3 DNA reads TGTGCCAGCAGCCAGACACAGGGAGAGGGGACCCAGTACTTC. Translated: CASSQTQGEGTQYF.

This chain links TRBV29-1 with TRBJ2-1, with 10 bases aligning to TRBD1. The V segment lost 3 bases and the J segment 10 bases; nucleotides outside the gene matches: 15. The CDR3 is made up of 16 amino acids. Germline CDR1 is SQVTM and CDR2 is ANQGSEA. The CDR3 region is CSVEPARDRGIGEQFF. In DNA, the CDR3 is TGCAGCGTTGAGCCAGCCCGGGACAGGGGTATCGGGGAGCAGTTCTTC.

The J gene is TRBJ2-1, the V gene TRBV5-1, with D tentatively TRBD1 (5 bases). CDR1 is SGHRS and CDR2 is YFSETQ in the germline V gene. V was cut by 0 bases and J by 3 bases, with 10 bases left in between. The CDR3 contains 15 residues. The CDR3 protein is CASSLEGELYNEQFF. The CDR3 bases are TGCGCCAGCAGCTTGGAAGGGGAACTCTACAATGAGCAGTTCTTC.

V and J are TRBV15 and TRBJ1-2, with D perhaps matching TRBD1 (5 bases). This CDR3 contains 15 residues. The germline V and J ends were trimmed by 4 bases and 0 bases, with 12 bases remaining between them. Germline values: CDR1 LNHNV, CDR2 YYDKDF (reference sequence). This chain's CDR3 is CATSTAGSTNYGYTF. As DNA, the CDR3 is TGTGCCACCAGCACAGCAGGGTCGACTAACTATGGCTACACCTTC.

This clone was observed many times. The V call is TRBV19, the J call TRBJ1-1, with TRBD1 identical over 8 bases. The length of the CDR3 is 16 residues. Per germline, CDR1 LNHDA and CDR2 SQIVND (reference sequence). Trimming removed 6 bases from V and 1 base from J; junction bases left unmatched: 10. This chain's CDR3 is CASRDRERYSNTEAFF. CDR3 nucleotide sequence: TGTGCCAGTAGGGACAGGGAACGATACTCGAACACTGAAGCTTTCTTT.

The chain links TRBV5-1 to TRBJ2-3; D is perhaps TRBD1 (6 bases). V shed 0 bases and J shed 0 bases, with 11 bases lying between them. Germline V gene sequence: CDR1 SGHRS, CDR2 YFSETQ. The CDR3 sequence is 16 residues long. The CDR3 bases are TGCGCCAGCAGCTTGGGGGCAGGGGCTAGCACAGATACGCAGTATTTT. This gives the protein CASSLGAGASTDTQYF.

This chain joins TRBV5-1 and TRBJ2-2; D remains ambiguous. The CDR3 consists of 15 residues. Between the trimmed V and J ends, which lost 0 bases and 1 base, there was a span of 7 bases. Germline values: CDR1 SGHRS, CDR2 YFSETQ. The CDR3 reads CASSLGDLNTGELFF. As DNA, the CDR3 is TGCGCCAGCAGCTTGGGTGACTTGAACACCGGGGAGCTGTTTTTT.

This clone was seen a few times. V is TRBV12-5 and J is TRBJ2-1, with 10 nucleotides matching TRBD2. V shed 2 bases and J 8 bases; nucleotides not matched to a gene: 6. CDR3 size: 15 residues. Germline V lookup: CDR1 LGHNT, CDR2 FRNRAP. The CDR3 here is CASGLSKRGGYEQFF. CDR3 nucleotides: TGTGCTAGTGGTTTGTCAAAGCGGGGGGGCTATGAGCAGTTCTTC.

This clone was recorded once. This rearrangement joins TRBV6-5 to TRBJ1-1, with TRBD1 matching over 7 bases. The germline V gene encodes CDR1 MNHEY and CDR2 SVGAGI. The V gene end was trimmed by 4 bases and the J gene end by 8 bases; junction bases not matched to a gene: 4. The CDR3 has 12 residues. The CDR3 here is CASSFRQGEAFF. The CDR3 coding sequence is TGTGCCAGCAGTTTCCGACAGGGAGAAGCTTTCTTT.

The V call is TRBV11-2, the J call TRBJ1-4; TRBD1 aligns across 7 bases. Germline CDR1 is SGHAT and CDR2 is FQNNGV. J gave up 6 bases and V 5 bases, and 9 bases lay outside the gene matches. There are 15 residues in the CDR3. CDR3 sequence (DNA): TGTGCCAGCAGCCCCCGACAGGGAGGAGATGAAAAACTGTTTTTT. Protein sequence: CASSPRQGGDEKLFF.

CDR3 nucleotides: TGTGCCACTACCCAGGGGGCCTCCTCCTACAATGAGCAGTTCTTC. The encoded protein is CATTQGASSYNEQFF. The chain links TRBV11-2 to TRBJ2-1; 8 nucleotides agree with TRBD1. V gave up 10 bases and J gave up 0 bases; unmatched junction bases: 8. From germline, CDR1 is SGHAT and CDR2 FQNNGV. The CDR3 has 15 residues.

The chain carries TRBV14 and TRBJ2-7; TRBD2 is a possible D gene (6 bases). Germline lookup yields CDR1 SGHDN and CDR2 FVKESK. The CDR3 spans 17 residues. Trimming took 0 bases from V and 4 from J, leaving 19 bases between them. The CDR3 here is CASSQDTRLGTRYEQYF. CDR3 sequence (DNA): TGTGCCAGCAGCCAAGATACGAGACTAGGGACCCGGTACGAGCAGTACTTC.

The chain has TRBV7-3 and TRBJ2-5; TRBD2 is a possible D gene (5 bases). The CDR3 contains 14 residues. The ends were cut back, 5 bases at V and 4 bases at J, with 14 bases in the middle. Germline CDR1 reads SGHTA; CDR2 reads FQGTGA. Written as DNA, the CDR3 is TGTGCCAGCAGCCCGTCTGGGAGAGGAGAGACCCAGTACTTC. As protein: CASSPSGRGETQYF.

The chain couples TRBV7-8 to TRBJ2-3, with 7 bases fitting TRBD1. The CDR3 spans 15 residues. The V gene's germline CDR1 is SGHVS and CDR2 FQNEAQ. The V and J ends lost 5 bases and 0 bases, in that order; junction bases with no gene match: 5. As DNA, the CDR3 is TGTGCCAGCAGCACCCGGGACAGCAGCACAGATACGCAGTATTTT. The encoded protein is CASSTRDSSTDTQYF. Together with reference TRBV7-8 and TRBJ2-3, the CDR3 gives the full variable domain: GAGVSQSPRYKVAKRGQDVALRCDPISGHVSLFWYQQALGQGPEFLTYFQNEAQLDKSGLPSDRFFAERPEGSVSTLKIQRTQQEDSAVYLCASSTRDSSTDTQYFGPGTRLTVL.

The V call is TRBV3-1 (or the pseudogene TRBV3-2), the J call TRBJ2-5, with 11 nucleotides matching TRBD2. In germline, CDR1 is LGHDT, CDR2 YNNKEL (reference sequence). V shed 3 bases, J shed 4 bases, and the junction held 1 base outside the gene matches. The CDR3 covers 14 residues. The CDR3: CASSQTSGIETQYF. As DNA, the CDR3 is TGTGCCAGCAGCCAGACTAGCGGGATAGAGACCCAGTACTTC.

The rearrangement uses TRBV3-1 (or the pseudogene TRBV3-2) and TRBJ1-5; TRBD1 matches at 7 bases. V gave up 1 base and J gave up 5 bases; unmatched junction bases: 2. The CDR3 loop spans 14 amino acids. CDR1 and CDR2 from the germline V gene are LGHDT and YNNKEL (reference sequence). The CDR3 loop is CASSQGQGHQPQHF. Here the CDR3 DNA reads TGTGCCAGCAGCCAAGGACAGGGCCATCAGCCCCAGCATTTT.

The rearrangement uses TRBV7-3 and TRBJ2-1; TRBD2 might be the D (6 bases). The germline gives CDR1 SGHTA, CDR2 FQGTGA. V was shortened by 5 bases and J by 7 bases, with 12 bases between the two germline ends. The CDR3 contains 13 residues. The CDR3 loop is CASSRDSQNEQFF. In nucleotides, the CDR3 is TGTGCCAGCAGCAGGGACTCGCAAAATGAGCAGTTCTTC.

V gene TRBV7-3 combines with J gene TRBJ2-3; perhaps TRBD1 as D (6 bases). Trimming shortened V by 0 bases and J by 6 bases, and 13 bases separated the two germline ends. The CDR3 contains 15 residues. In germline, CDR1 is SGHTA, CDR2 FQGTGA. The DNA for the CDR3 is TGTGCCAGCAGCTTAACTCCAGGGGTCGGGGATACGCAGTATTTT. Translated: CASSLTPGVGDTQYF.

The chain combines TRBV7-2 with TRBJ1-1; possible D gene TRBD1, 5 bases. V gave up 6 bases and J gave up 1 base, with 9 bases separating them. The CDR3 spans 13 residues. The germline gives CDR1 SGHTA, CDR2 FQGNSA. Written as DNA, the CDR3 is TGTGCCAGCAGTAAACAGGAGAACACTGAAGCTTTCTTT. This codes for CASSKQENTEAFF.